Each of the 16 T cell receptor beta chains below was sequenced from the same sample in a study of blood T cell repertoires in COVID-19 (dated by TCRdb to about 2020). Library preparation was by the immunoSEQ multiplex PCR assay. Held by TCRdb, this immuneACCESS table contains in-frame sequences only and omits some clones. Under half of the omission traces to an unresolved V gene where checked; the cause of the rest is unknown. The sample table contains about 200,000 clones; only one count was recorded for about 90% of them. The ten top clones hold 0.65% to 0.95% of the sample. Material for sequencing was peripheral blood. Receptors were obtained from an older woman with acute or convalescent COVID-19.

V usage is TRBV10-2 and J usage is TRBJ1-5; D not resolved. The CDR3 covers 12 residues. Trimming shortened V by 10 bases and J by 0 bases, and 7 bases separated the two germline ends. The germline gives CDR1 WSHSY, CDR2 SAAADI. The CDR3 loop is CATRFSNQPQHF. The CDR3 DNA is TGCGCCACCCGTTTTAGCAATCAGCCCCAGCATTTT.

The chain uses TRBV27 and TRBJ1-2; D is unresolved. V lost 7 bases and J lost 2, with 11 bases in between. Germline CDR1 MNHEY, CDR2 SMNVEV (reference sequence). This CDR3 comprises 13 residues. The CDR3: CASKLRSNYGYTF. In DNA, the CDR3 is TGTGCCAGCAAGCTAAGGAGCAACTATGGCTACACCTTC.

This sequence joins TRBV7-2 and TRBJ2-1, with 8 bases identical to TRBD2. J lost 3 bases, V lost 5 bases, and 9 bases had no gene match. The CDR3 extends over 16 amino acids. Germline CDR1 is SGHTA and CDR2 is FQGNSA. The CDR3 DNA reads as TGTGCCAGCAGCCCCCTACGCGGGACTAGCTACAATGAGCAGTTCTTC. Translation gives CASSPLRGTSYNEQFF.

The genes are TRBV2 and TRBJ1-1; D unresolved. Trimming took off 10 bases at V and 6 bases at J, with 12 bases between the two ends. CDR1 and CDR2 (germline): SNHLY, FYNNEI. CDR3 size: 11 residues. The CDR3 DNA reads TGTGCCACCGAGTGGGCCGCTGAAGCTTTCTTT. Protein: CATEWAAEAFF. Full variable domain (outside the CDR3, taken from reference TRBV2 and TRBJ1-1): EPEVTQTPSHQVTQMGQEVILRCVPISNHLYFYWYRQILGQKVEFLVSFYNNEISEKSEIFDDQFSVERPDGSNFTLKIRSTKLEDSAMYFCATEWAAEAFFGQGTRLTVV.

This chain's CDR3 is CASSYGRGQGNSPLHF. In nucleotides, the CDR3 is TGTGCCAGCAGTTACGGCAGAGGGCAGGGGAATTCACCCCTCCACTTT. J is TRBJ1-6 and V is TRBV6-5, with D tentatively TRBD1 (6 bases). Germline V gives CDR1 MNHEY, CDR2 SVGAGI. There are 16 residues in the CDR3. The germline V and J ends were trimmed by 2 bases and 7 bases, with 15 bases remaining between them.

Only a few counts were recorded for this clone. The rearrangement uses TRBV2 and TRBJ1-1; D gene unclear. V lost 3 bases and J 4 bases, leaving 9 bases between the germline ends. The CDR3 covers 13 residues. Germline V gives CDR1 SNHLY, CDR2 FYNNEI. The CDR3 region has the DNA TGTGCCAGCAGTGAGTCAAGCACCACTGAAGCTTTCTTT. Protein: CASSESSTTEAFF. Full variable domain (remainder filled in from reference TRBV2 and TRBJ1-1): EPEVTQTPSHQVTQMGQEVILRCVPISNHLYFYWYRQILGQKVEFLVSFYNNEISEKSEIFDDQFSVERPDGSNFTLKIRSTKLEDSAMYFCASSESSTTEAFFGQGTRLTVV.

The rearrangement uses TRBV6-6 and TRBJ1-5; possibly TRBD1 for D (5 bases). The CDR3 has 14 amino acids. CDR1 is MNHNY and CDR2 is SVGAGI in the germline V gene (reference sequence). V lost 4 bases and J lost 6, with 13 bases in between. The CDR3 loop is CASSSHQGFQPQHF. The DNA for the CDR3 is TGTGCCAGCAGTTCCCACCAGGGTTTTCAGCCCCAGCATTTT.

This clone was picked up one time. The genes are TRBV11-1 and TRBJ2-2, with D perhaps TRBD2 (6 bases). Germline values: CDR1 SGHAT, CDR2 FQDESV (reference sequence). The CDR3 loop spans 14 amino acids. V dropped 6 bases and J dropped 6 bases, with 14 bases sitting between them. CDR3 bases: TGTGCCAGCAGGGTCGGAGGGATCTCCGGGGAGCTGTTTTTT. This gives the protein CASRVGGISGELFF.

This clone was seen just once. The V gene is TRBV28, the J gene TRBJ1-1, with D unresolved. V was cut by 6 bases and J by 0 bases, with 17 bases left in between. This CDR3 is 16 amino acids long. Germline V CDR1 and CDR2: MDHEN, SYDVKM. The CDR3 bases are TGTGCCAGCAGAGCCCTCTCCCATTTAATGAACACTGAAGCTTTCTTT. Amino acid sequence: CASRALSHLMNTEAFF.

This chain joins TRBV19 and TRBJ1-2; 7 bases agree with TRBD1. CDR1 is LNHDA and CDR2 is SQIVND in the germline V gene (reference sequence). The CDR3 spans 16 residues. V dropped 3 bases and J dropped 4; count of bases not matched to a gene: 11. The DNA for the CDR3 is TGTGCCAGTAGTATGAGGCGACAGGGACTTTCCTATGGCTACACCTTC. It translates to CASSMRRQGLSYGYTF.

The rearrangement joins TRBV6-2 or TRBV6-3 to TRBJ2-3; TRBD1 matches 9 bases. J lost 6 bases, V lost 6 bases, and 16 bases had no gene match. CDR3 size: 17 residues. CDR1 and CDR2 from the germline V gene are MNHEY and SVGEGT. CDR3 loop: CASSEPGTGLSLDTQYF. The CDR3 region has the DNA TGTGCCAGCAGCGAGCCCGGGACAGGGCTCTCTCTTGATACGCAGTATTTT.

This clone was detected only a few times. The V gene is TRBV2, the J gene TRBJ1-3, with D perhaps TRBD1 (5 bases). Trimming cost V 6 bases and J 3 bases, with 15 bases left between them. The germline V gene encodes CDR1 SNHLY and CDR2 FYNNEI. The CDR3 loop spans 15 amino acids. The CDR3 DNA is TGTGCCAGCAGAGTACAGGCAGTTCGTGGAAACACCATATATTTT. Translating it yields CASRVQAVRGNTIYF.

The V and J genes are TRBV9 and TRBJ2-1; D is perhaps TRBD2 (6 bases). The CDR3 spans 16 residues. Germline CDR1 is SGDLS and CDR2 is YYNGEE. The V and J ends lost 0 bases and 7 bases respectively, with 17 bases between them. This chain's CDR3 is CASSVDAGSFGNEQFF. The CDR3 DNA is TGTGCCAGCAGCGTAGATGCGGGATCGTTTGGGAATGAGCAGTTCTTC.

The rearrangement uses TRBV6-6 and TRBJ1-2, with 9 bases fitting TRBD1. Losses at the gene ends were 4 bases for V and 6 bases for J; bases not matched to a gene: 9. Germline V gives CDR1 MNHNY, CDR2 SVGAGI (reference sequence). This CDR3 has 15 amino acids. The CDR3 here is CASSSPDRGFDGYTF. The CDR3 DNA reads as TGTGCCAGCAGTTCCCCGGACAGGGGATTCGATGGCTACACCTTC.

CDR3: CSVVRWDTEAFF. Here the CDR3 DNA reads TGCAGCGTCGTGAGGTGGGACACTGAAGCTTTCTTT. The J gene is TRBJ1-1, the V gene TRBV29-1; no firm D call. Germline CDR1 SQVTM, CDR2 ANQGSEA. This CDR3 region has 12 residues. The V and J ends lost 6 bases and 3 bases respectively, with 11 bases between them.

This chain links TRBV21-1 with TRBJ1-2. TRBV21-1 is termed a pseudogene. This CDR3 has 13 residues. CDR3 bases: TGTGCCAGCAGAGGTCGGAATCTAGATGGCTACACCTTC. Protein: CASRGRNLDGYTF.